The rows below give T cell receptor delta chains drawn from one sample of a study of gamma-delta chains in newborns, infants, children. TCRdb re-called the reads using CATT. The sample lists about 2,700 delta-chain clones, approximately 44% seen once, with 11% in the top ten. Sequences were derived from blood, sampled at baseline. The origin of the receptors is a child who received the measles vaccine. The CDR3 runs from the conserved cysteine through the conserved F or W. The D gene is left open where the match is weak. Part of the rows lack a size; the others show once, few, many or a class for expanded clones.

D gene: TRDD3
clone size: NA
J gene: TRDJ1
V gene: TRDV2
CDR3 DNA: TGTGCCCGTGACACCTGGGGGACCGATAAACTCATCTTT
CDR3 protein: CARDTWGTDKLIF

D gene: NA
clone size: medium-sized
J gene: TRDJ1
V gene: TRDV1
CDR3 DNA: TGTGCTCTTGGGGAACTCACCCCCTCCCCTGTCCCAGTACTGGGAAGGAGGTACACCGATAAACTCATCTTT
CDR3 protein: CALGELTPSPVPVLGRRYTDKLIF

D gene: TRDD3
clone size: NA
J gene: TRDJ1
V gene: TRDV1
CDR3 DNA: TGTGCTCTTGGGGAAAGCCCCCCCACCCCTGGGGGATACGGAACCGATAAACCCATCTTT
CDR3 protein: CALGESPPTPGGYGTDKPIF

D gene: TRDD2
clone size: medium-sized
J gene: TRDJ1
V gene: TRDV1
CDR3 DNA: TGTGCTCTTGGGGAACTTACCTTCCTACTTCACTGGGCCGATAAACTCATCTTT
CDR3 protein: CALGELTFLLHWADKLIF

D gene: NA
clone size: NA
J gene: TRDJ1
V gene: TRDV3
CDR3 DNA: TGTGCCTTTTCTTCCCGCCTTCCTACGGAGCTGGGGGATAAAACCGATAAACTCATCTTT
CDR3 protein: CAFSSRLPTELGDKTDKLIF

D gene: NA
clone size: few
J gene: TRDJ2
V gene: TRDV1
CDR3 DNA: TGTGCTCTTGGGACCCGACCCCCCCGGACAGCACAACTCTTCTTT
CDR3 protein: CALGTRPPRTAQLFF

D gene: TRDD3
clone size: NA
J gene: TRDJ3
V gene: TRDV2
CDR3 DNA: TGTGCCTGTGACACGAGAAAAGTCCTACCGTCTTCGGACTGGGGGTTCCTCAGCTCCTGGGACACCCGACAGATGTTTTTC
CDR3 protein: CACDTRKVLPSSDWGFLSSWDTRQMFF

D gene: TRDD3
clone size: medium-sized
J gene: TRDJ3
V gene: TRDV2
CDR3 DNA: TGTGCCTGTGACACTCTAATTACTGGGGGACCAAGCTCCTGGGACACCCGACAGATGTTTTTC
CDR3 protein: CACDTLITGGPSSWDTRQMFF

D gene: TRDD2
clone size: NA
J gene: TRDJ1
V gene: TRDV1
CDR3 DNA: TGTGCTCTTGGGGACTCCCTTCCTACCAATGTACTGGGGATCACGCAACAGGATAAACTCATCTTT
CDR3 protein: CALGDSLPTNVLGITQQDKLIF

D gene: NA
clone size: medium-sized
J gene: TRDJ1
V gene: TRDV3
CDR3 DNA: TGTGCCTACGAAGGCCTTCCCTTATCGCAATTCCAGGACACCGATAAACTCATCTTT
CDR3 protein: CAYEGLPLSQFQDTDKLIF

D gene: TRDD3
clone size: NA
J gene: TRDJ3
V gene: TRDV2
CDR3 DNA: TGTGCCTGTGACACCGTACTGGGGGCCCTCTGGGACACCCGACAGATGTTTTTC
CDR3 protein: CACDTVLGALWDTRQMFF

D gene: TRDD3
clone size: medium-sized
J gene: TRDJ1
V gene: TRDV2
CDR3 DNA: TGTGCCTGTGACGCAGTCGACTGGGGGATACGGACCACCGATAAACTCATCTTT
CDR3 protein: CACDAVDWGIRTTDKLIF

D gene: TRDD3
clone size: large
J gene: TRDJ1
V gene: TRDV1
CDR3 DNA: TGTGCTCTTGGGGACCCAACCCTGGGGGGATCCGATAAACTCATCTTT
CDR3 protein: CALGDPTLGGSDKLIF

D gene: TRDD3
clone size: medium-sized
J gene: TRDJ3
V gene: TRDV2
CDR3 DNA: TGTGCCTGTGACACCGTACTGGGGGATAACCGGGACACCCGACAGATGTTTTTC
CDR3 protein: CACDTVLGDNRDTRQMFF

D gene: NA
clone size: NA
J gene: TRDJ1
V gene: TRDV1
CDR3 DNA: TGTGCTCTTGGGGAATTCGCCCATCGGGTAAGGTACACCGATAAACTCATCTTT
CDR3 protein: CALGEFAHRVRYTDKLIF

D gene: TRDD3
clone size: NA
J gene: TRDJ1
V gene: TRDV1
CDR3 DNA: TGTGCTCTTGGGGACCTTCCCGTACTGGGGGACACCGATAAACTCATCTTT
CDR3 protein: CALGDLPVLGDTDKLIF

D gene: TRDD2
clone size: NA
J gene: TRDJ1
V gene: TRDV1
CDR3 DNA: TGTGCTCTTGGGGAACCCCCTTCCTTCTCACTGACCGATAAACTCATCTTT
CDR3 protein: CALGEPPSFSLTDKLIF

D gene: NA
clone size: large
J gene: TRDJ1
V gene: TRDV3
CDR3 DNA: TGTGCCTTTAGCTTACGGCCGTACACCGATAAACTCATCTTT
CDR3 protein: CAFSLRPYTDKLIF

D gene: TRDD3
clone size: medium-sized
J gene: TRDJ1
V gene: TRDV1
CDR3 DNA: TGTGCTCTTGGGGAAGGGAGAGTCCGGGGGATTCGGGGTATGGCACTCATCTTT
CDR3 protein: CALGEGRVRGIRGMALIF

D gene: TRDD2
clone size: medium-sized
J gene: TRDJ1
V gene: TRDV1
CDR3 DNA: TGTGCTCTTGGGGCCCTTCCTACTGGAGACCACCTAGGGTACACCGATAAACTCATCTTT
CDR3 protein: CALGALPTGDHLGYTDKLIF

D gene: TRDD3
clone size: NA
J gene: TRDJ1
V gene: TRDV3
CDR3 DNA: TGTGCCCGTGGCCTTCCGACGCTGGGGGAGCCGTACACCGATAAACTCATCTTT
CDR3 protein: CARGLPTLGEPYTDKLIF

D gene: NA
clone size: NA
J gene: TRDJ3
V gene: TRDV2
CDR3 DNA: TGTGCCTGTGACGCCGCCGGGTCCTCCTGGGACACCCGACAGATGTTTTTC
CDR3 protein: CACDAAGSSWDTRQMFF

D gene: NA
clone size: large
J gene: TRDJ1
V gene: TRDV1
CDR3 DNA: TGTGCTCTTGGGGAACTTAGAAGTGTACGTACTGGGCGATTTTTCTACACCGATAAACTCATCTTT
CDR3 protein: CALGELRSVRTGRFFYTDKLIF

D gene: TRDD3
clone size: medium-sized
J gene: TRDJ3
V gene: TRDV2
CDR3 DNA: TGTGCCTGTGACACTACTGGGGGAGTCGTATCCTGGGACACCCGACAGATGTTTTTC
CDR3 protein: CACDTTGGVVSWDTRQMFF

D gene: TRDD3
clone size: few
J gene: TRDJ3
V gene: TRDV2
CDR3 DNA: TGTGCCTGTGACTTCACTGGGGGAAACTCCTGGGACACCCGACAGATGTTTTTC
CDR3 protein: CACDFTGGNSWDTRQMFF

D gene: NA
clone size: few
J gene: TRDJ1
V gene: TRDV1
CDR3 DNA: TGTGCTCTTGAGGTAGGGTCCTTCCTACGTTTCTGGGGGAGCGATGAGACCACCACCACCGATAAACTCATCTTT
CDR3 protein: CALEVGSFLRFWGSDETTTTDKLIF

D gene: NA
clone size: NA
J gene: TRDJ1
V gene: TRAV29/DV5
CDR3 DNA: NA
CDR3 protein: CSVLLCSKRDGDTYGDKLIF

D gene: TRDD2
clone size: NA
J gene: TRDJ1
V gene: TRDV2
CDR3 DNA: TGTGCCTGTGACGGCCTTCCTACCGTACTGGGGACTACGAACACCGATAAACTCATCTTT
CDR3 protein: CACDGLPTVLGTTNTDKLIF

D gene: TRDD3
clone size: large
J gene: TRDJ1
V gene: TRAV29/DV5
CDR3 DNA: TGTGCAGCAAGCTTTACTGGGGGAGTCCCACAATACACCGATAAACTCATCTTT
CDR3 protein: CAASFTGGVPQYTDKLIF

D gene: TRDD3
clone size: NA
J gene: TRDJ1
V gene: TRDV1
CDR3 DNA: TGTGCTCTTGGTGCCTACCTAAAACCGTACTGGGGATGGGGGAACACCGATAAACTCATCTTT
CDR3 protein: CALGAYLKPYWGWGNTDKLIF

D gene: TRDD3
clone size: few
J gene: TRDJ1
V gene: TRDV3
CDR3 DNA: TGTGCCTTTAGGGGTCCTACGAGGGTACTGGGGGAGAAGCCCCTCTCCGATAAACTCATCTTT
CDR3 protein: CAFRGPTRVLGEKPLSDKLIF

D gene: TRDD3
clone size: medium-sized
J gene: TRDJ1
V gene: TRDV1
CDR3 DNA: TGTGCTCTTGGGAACTTCCCCCTAAACTGGGGGATCCTCACCGATAAACTCATCTTT
CDR3 protein: CALGNFPLNWGILTDKLIF

D gene: TRDD3
clone size: NA
J gene: TRDJ1
V gene: TRDV1
CDR3 DNA: TGTGCTCTTGGGGAAGCCCCATCACCCGCCCGCACTTTTACTGGGGGATACACCCCCAAACTCATCTTT
CDR3 protein: CALGEAPSPARTFTGGYTPKLIF

D gene: TRDD2
clone size: few
J gene: TRDJ1
V gene: TRDV1
CDR3 DNA: TGTGCTCTTGGGGCATCCTTCCTACATACGTCGAGGGGGATGTCCGATAAACTCATCTTT
CDR3 protein: CALGASFLHTSRGMSDKLIF

D gene: NA
clone size: NA
J gene: TRDJ1
V gene: TRDV3
CDR3 DNA: TGTGCCTTTAGGGCCGAGGAGGGATGCGGTGGAACCACCGATAAACTCATCTTT
CDR3 protein: CAFRAEEGCGGTTDKLIF

D gene: NA
clone size: NA
J gene: TRDJ1
V gene: TRDV1
CDR3 DNA: TGTGCTCTTGGGGAACTAGGGGCAGCGTACACCGATAAACTCATCTTT
CDR3 protein: CALGELGAAYTDKLIF

D gene: NA
clone size: large
J gene: TRDJ1
V gene: TRDV1
CDR3 DNA: TGTGCTCTTGGCCCTCGTCGGACCGATAAACTCATCTTT
CDR3 protein: CALGPRRTDKLIF

D gene: TRDD3
clone size: few
J gene: TRDJ1
V gene: TRDV3
CDR3 DNA: TGTGCCCCAGACTCCCATACGTTTCCTTACCGGGGGATAATAAGCGGTCGCGATAAACTCATCTTT
CDR3 protein: CAPDSHTFPYRGIISGRDKLIF

D gene: NA
clone size: few
J gene: TRDJ1
V gene: TRAV29/DV5
CDR3 DNA: TGTGCAGCAAGCGCTCATCCTACGAGGGTAGACCGAACCGATAAACTCATCTTT
CDR3 protein: CAASAHPTRVDRTDKLIF

D gene: TRDD3
clone size: NA
J gene: TRDJ1
V gene: TRDV1
CDR3 DNA: TGTGCTCTTGGGGTCCTAGGCCTTCCCGGTGCCCACTGGGGGATAACCGATAAACTCATCTTT
CDR3 protein: CALGVLGLPGAHWGITDKLIF

D gene: NA
clone size: few
J gene: TRDJ3
V gene: TRDV2
CDR3 DNA: TGTGCCTGTGACTTTATTTGGGGGTCCCCAAGCTCCTGGGACACCCGACAGATGTTTTTC
CDR3 protein: CACDFIWGSPSSWDTRQMFF